The 4 T cell receptor beta chains below all came from one sample that was sequenced in a study of T cells after yellow fever vaccination. TCRdb redid the calling of the 5' RACE reads with MiXCR, one entry per CDR3 protein. The table records about 550,000 distinct CDR3 sequences, under 25% of them present only once. The sample here was PBMCs, taken 15 days after the yellow fever booster vaccination. The receptors were sampled from a young man who received the YFV17D yellow fever vaccine.

This chain connects TRBV5-1 to TRBJ2-1, with D uncertain. The CDR3 covers 13 residues. Germline loops: CDR1 SGHRS, CDR2 YFSETQ. Trimming cost V 4 bases and J 6 bases, with 11 bases left between them. CDR3 sequence reads: CASSKDPVNEQFF. CDR3 sequence (DNA): TGCGCCAGCAGCAAGGACCCCGTCAATGAGCAGTTCTTC.

This chain joins TRBV7-9 and TRBJ2-7; perhaps TRBD1 as D (6 bases). CDR3 length: 14 amino acids. The germline V gene has CDR1 SEHNR and CDR2 FQNEAQ (reference sequence). The germline V and J ends were trimmed by 2 bases and 1 base, with 9 bases remaining between them. The CDR3 nucleotides read TGTGCCAGCAGCTTACACAGGGATTCCTACGAGCAGTACTTC. As protein: CASSLHRDSYEQYF. Using reference TRBV7-9 and TRBJ2-7 for the parts outside the CDR3, the full variable domain is DTGVSQNPRHKITKRGQNVTFRCDPISEHNRLYWYRQTLGQGPEFLTYFQNEAQLEKSRLLSDRFSAERPKGSFSTLEIQRTEQGDSAMYLCASSLHRDSYEQYFGPGTRLTVT.

This clonotype has just a few counts. The chain links TRBV4-3 to TRBJ2-7; 9 positions match TRBD2. CDR1 and CDR2 from the germline V gene are LGHNA and YSLEER. The CDR3 loop spans 16 amino acids. Trimming cost V 0 bases and J 7 bases; bases outside gene matches: 10. The CDR3 protein is CASSQDIGLAWWEQYF. The CDR3 nucleotides are TGCGCCAGCAGCCAAGATATAGGACTAGCGTGGTGGGAGCAGTACTTC.

The chain recombines TRBV20-1 with TRBJ1-1; D uncertain. CDR3 length equals 12 residues. CDR1 and CDR2 (germline): DFQATT, SNEGSKA (reference sequence). V dropped 5 bases and J dropped 4 bases, with 11 bases sitting between them. In DNA, the CDR3 is TGCAGTGCTTCAAGCACCACCACTGAAGCTTTCTTT. The encoded protein is CSASSTTTEAFF.